This is a list of T cell receptor beta chains from one sample in a study of T-cell reconstitution after alpha-beta-depleted transplantation in children. TCRdb used MiXCR to reprocess the PCR reads, holding one entry per CDR3 protein. The data contain some 200,000 distinct CDR3 sequences, about 6% of them singletons. The source was PBMCs, collected before TCRalphabeta/CD19-depleted stem cell transplant. The origin of the receptors is a girl under three years old with combined immunodeficiency, due to receive a stem cell transplant. CDR3s include the opening cysteine and the closing phenylalanine or tryptophan. The D gene is left open where the match is weak. Size values are once, few and many counts, or a class for expanded clones, and some rows have none.

abundance	v_gene	d_gene	j_gene	CDR3aa	CDR3nt
many	TRBV6-2/TRBV6-3	-	TRBJ2-7	CASSLLHFGGRNEQYF	TGTGCCAGCAGTCTACTCCACTTCGGGGGGCGGAACGAGCAGTACTTC
few	TRBV29-1	TRBD1	TRBJ1-4	CSVLQVPGTENEKLFF	TGCAGCGTTCTTCAAGTGCCCGGGACAGAAAATGAAAAACTGTTTTTT
many	TRBV7-2	TRBD2	TRBJ2-1	CASSSWTSGRAFLSYNEQFF	TGTGCCAGCAGCTCCTGGACTAGCGGGAGGGCCTTCTTATCCTACAATGAGCAGTTCTTC
many	TRBV7-9	TRBD2	TRBJ2-5	CASSSRGTSVQETQYF	TGTGCCAGCAGCTCACGAGGGACTAGCGTGCAAGAGACCCAGTACTTC
many	TRBV12-3/TRBV12-4	-	TRBJ2-1	CASSFMGPSPLDEQFF	TGTGCCAGCAGTTTTATGGGGCCCTCGCCGCTGGATGAGCAGTTCTTC
-	TRBV7-2	-	TRBJ1-1	CASSYPTNTEAFF	TGTGCCAGCAGCTACCCCACGAACACTGAAGCTTTCTTT
many	TRBV5-1	-	TRBJ1-5	CASSSDLGQPQHF	TGCGCCAGCAGCTCGGACCTGGGCCAGCCCCAGCATTTT
many	TRBV7-9	-	TRBJ2-2	CASPEKTNTGELFF	TGTGCCAGCCCAGAAAAAACGAACACCGGGGAGCTGTTTTTT
many	TRBV29-1	-	TRBJ1-4	CSVVDSLPEKLFF	TGCAGCGTTGTTGACAGCTTGCCCGAAAAACTGTTTTTT
many	TRBV29-1	-	TRBJ2-4	CSVNTDIENIQYF	TGCAGCGTGAACACGGACATAGAAAACATTCAGTACTTC
many	TRBV6-2/TRBV6-3	TRBD2	TRBJ2-7	CASSYPLSGISYEQYF	TGTGCCAGCAGTTACCCTCTTAGCGGGATCTCCTACGAGCAGTACTTC
many	TRBV20-1	-	TRBJ1-1	CSAMGPEGTEAFF	TGCAGTGCCATGGGACCTGAGGGCACTGAAGCTTTCTTT
many	TRBV12-3/TRBV12-4	-	TRBJ2-1	CASSLLGGLKVVNEQFF	TGTGCCAGCAGTTTATTAGGGGGGCTTAAGGTCGTAAATGAGCAGTTCTTC
-	TRBV6-1	TRBD1	TRBJ2-5	CASSHQGQGVRETQYF	TGTGCCAGCAGTCATCAGGGACAGGGGGTTCGGGAGACCCAGTACTTC
many	TRBV2	TRBD2	TRBJ2-1	CAKEPTSGRDNEQFF	TGTGCCAAAGAACCGACTAGCGGGAGGGACAATGAGCAGTTCTTC
few	TRBV20-1	TRBD2	TRBJ2-2	CCARPRLADNANTGELFF	TGCTGTGCTAGACCGAGGCTAGCGGACAACGCGAACACCGGGGAGCTGTTTTTT
many	TRBV15	-	TRBJ2-7	CATSGTKTRESGYEQYF	TGTGCCACCAGCGGAACTAAGACCCGGGAATCGGGCTACGAGCAGTACTTC
-	TRBV29-1	-	TRBJ2-5	CSVEASRAGETQYF	TGCAGCGTTGAAGCATCAAGGGCAGGGGAGACCCAGTACTTC
many	TRBV9	TRBD2	TRBJ2-7	CASSPRSGVGSYEQYF	TGTGCCAGCAGCCCCCGTAGCGGGGTCGGCTCCTACGAGCAGTACTTC
many	TRBV25-1	TRBD1	TRBJ1-1	CASSEYLGTGNTEAFF	TGTGCCAGCAGTGAATATCTGGGGACAGGGAACACTGAAGCTTTCTTT
many	TRBV20-1	-	TRBJ2-6	CSARENSGANVLTF	TGCAGTGCTAGAGAAAACTCTGGGGCCAACGTCCTGACTTTC
many	TRBV12-3/TRBV12-4	-	TRBJ2-1	CASSSDHYNEQFF	TGTGCCAGCAGTTCGGACCACTACAATGAGCAGTTCTTC
many	TRBV4-3	TRBD1	TRBJ2-1	CASSPGTGYGVYNEQFF	TGCGCCAGCAGCCCCGGGACAGGGTACGGTGTATACAATGAGCAGTTCTTC
many	TRBV15	-	TRBJ2-1	CATSRPSGTYYNEQFF	TGTGCCACCAGCAGGCCCTCCGGGACATATTACAATGAGCAGTTCTTC
few	TRBV7-9	-	TRBJ1-1	CASSPPALLEEAFF	TGTGCCAGCAGCCCCCCGGCCCTTCTCGAAGAAGCTTTCTTT
many	TRBV4-2	-	TRBJ2-3	CASSQDPGVSQYF	TGTGCCAGCAGCCAAGACCCCGGGGTGTCGCAGTATTTT
many	TRBV14	-	TRBJ2-1	CASSQRETSYNEQFF	TGTGCCAGCAGCCAACGGGAGACCTCCTACAATGAGCAGTTCTTC
many	TRBV7-6	-	TRBJ2-3	CASSSQLSSTDTQYF	TGTGCCAGCAGTTCCCAACTTTCTAGCACAGATACGCAGTATTTT
many	TRBV27	TRBD1	TRBJ1-1	CASSPLSTGADTEAFF	TGTGCCAGCAGTCCTCTTTCGACAGGGGCGGACACTGAAGCTTTCTTT
few	TRBV5-1	-	TRBJ1-1	CASSLAGPNTEAFF	TGCGCCAGCAGCTTGGCCGGACCGAACACTGAAGCTTTCTTT
many	TRBV28	-	TRBJ2-1	CASSLWGYRGEQFF	TGTGCCAGCAGTTTGTGGGGTTATAGGGGAGAGCAGTTCTTC
many	TRBV25-1	-	TRBJ2-1	CASSESSGGYNEQFF	TGTGCCAGCAGTGAATCTAGTGGGGGCTACAATGAGCAGTTCTTC
many	TRBV5-4	-	TRBJ2-3	CASSAGYTDTQYF	TGTGCCAGCAGCGCGGGATACACAGATACGCAGTATTTT
many	TRBV7-8	-	TRBJ2-5	CASSLAFLGLEYQETQYF	TGTGCCAGCAGCTTAGCGTTTCTTGGCCTCGAGTACCAAGAGACCCAGTACTTC
many	TRBV6-2/TRBV6-3	TRBD1	TRBJ2-7	CASSRDRVNEQYF	TGTGCCAGCTCGAGGGACAGGGTTAACGAGCAGTACTTC
many	TRBV29-1	-	TRBJ1-1	CSVAGGSLTEAFF	TGCAGCGTTGCGGGGGGCTCTCTCACTGAAGCTTTCTTT
many	TRBV12-3/TRBV12-4	-	TRBJ2-2	CASSPLTGELFF	TGTGCCAGCAGCCCCCTAACCGGGGAGCTGTTTTTT
many	TRBV12-3/TRBV12-4	TRBD2	TRBJ2-1	CASSLTSGLLYNEQFF	TGTGCCAGCAGTTTAACTAGCGGGCTCCTTTACAATGAGCAGTTCTTC
many	TRBV9	-	TRBJ1-2	CASSVGDLNYGYTF	TGTGCCAGCAGCGTTGGGGATCTTAACTATGGCTACACCTTC
many	TRBV6-1	TRBD1	TRBJ2-2	CASSRTGGEVGELFF	TGTGCCAGCAGTCGGACAGGGGGCGAGGTCGGGGAGCTGTTTTTT
few	TRBV23-1	-	TRBJ2-1	CASTGRAYNEQFF	TGCGCCAGCACCGGCAGAGCCTACAATGAGCAGTTCTTC